Included here is one T cell receptor (beta chain) sequence, with context. Its antigen is unknown. Base qualities are not recorded, but no much larger clone differs from it by a single base. The data belong to a study of T cells in localized non-small cell lung cancer (TCRdb year 2020). With regard to the full study: T cell repertoires of 200 to 300 early-stage NSCLC patients were analyzed, with tumors being compared against uninvolved tumor-adjacent lungs. Of the NSCLC patients, roughly 130 were male and around 97 were female, and the mean age was approximately 69 years. The cohort comprised roughly 240 treatment-naïve NSCLC patients with resected, localized lung tumors.

On the study overall, not on this receptor specifically: Higher T cell density in blood was associated with longer overall survival, whereas higher clonality in adjacent lung was associated with shorter survival. Uninvolved tumor-adjacent lung showed the highest T cell clonality, higher than tumor, which suggests more focused antigenic responses in the uninvolved tumor-adjacent lung. Multi-region tumor sequencing was not performed, so intratumor heterogeneity could not be excluded. A median of roughly 56 of the top 100 tumor clones were detected in paired uninvolved adjacent lung, and about 29 of these tumor clones were also found among the top 100 clones of the paired uninvolved adjacent lung. Because the study design was exploratory, TCR variables were selected using unadjusted p-values without false-discovery rate correction.

TCR beta CDR3 regions were sequenced from DNA using the immunoSEQ Assay. On the study's bioinformatics: To compute T cell density, TCR beta template counts were normalized to usable DNA, which was estimated by amplifying housekeeping genes. Richness was estimated with the preseqR package, extrapolating to 400,000 templates for PBMC samples and 120,000 templates for tissue samples. Clonality was calculated as one minus Pielou's evenness. Tissue-enriched TCRs were identified by differential abundance testing using productive amino-acid clonotypes, minimum total count 5 and alpha 0.1. Repertoire overlap between compartments was quantified with the Jaccard Index and Morisita Overlap Index. GLIPH grouped TCR beta CDR3s together with public tetramer-defined viral CDR3s, and a viral motif had to include at least three viral sequences and show V-gene enrichment. TCRdb mirrors the immuneACCESS table, restricted to in-frame sequences. Some clones are absent from its copies; in checked studies, under half trace to an unresolved V gene, and the reason for the others is unknown. From that table come the V and J calls and clone size; the DNA was used to work out D and trimming. This sample lists 20,000 to 30,000 clones; 80% to 90% were detected once. In total, the top ten clones hold roughly 15% of the sample.

Sequences LNHDA (CDR1) and SQIVND (CDR2) are obtained from the germline V gene (reference sequence). Inclusive of the bounding cysteine and phenylalanine, the CDR3 is 13 residues long. Only the CDR3 DNA is retained, 39 bases long and in frame from the first base. A distance of 9 bases separates the germline ends of V and J, which lose 6 bases and 1 base respectively. At diagnosis, tumor, uninvolved tumor-adjacent lung and peripheral blood were collected and then preserved as a mix of FFPE and fresh-frozen material. For TCR repertoire profiling, blood samples were analyzed as peripheral blood mononuclear cells.

Sequencing was performed on peripheral blood, taken before any cancer treatment. The chain was built from TRBV19 and TRBJ1-1; 6 matching bases give a weak D call of TRBD1. The clonotype originates from a female donor over 55 with stage I lung adenocarcinoma. The CDR3 in this case is CASSRDKNTEAFF. The nucleotides are TGTGCCAGTAGCCGGGACAAGAACACTGAAGCTTTCTTT.